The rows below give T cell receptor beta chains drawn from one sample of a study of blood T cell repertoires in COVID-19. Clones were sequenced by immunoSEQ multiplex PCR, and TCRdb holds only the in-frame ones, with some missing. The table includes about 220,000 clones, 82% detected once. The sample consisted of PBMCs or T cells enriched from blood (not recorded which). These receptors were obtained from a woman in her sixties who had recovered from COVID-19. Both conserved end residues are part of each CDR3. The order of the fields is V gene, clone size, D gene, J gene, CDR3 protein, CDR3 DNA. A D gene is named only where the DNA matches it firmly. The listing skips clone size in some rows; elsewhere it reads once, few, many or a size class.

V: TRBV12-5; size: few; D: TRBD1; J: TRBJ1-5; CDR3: CASGLGQGANQPQHF; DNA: TGTGCTAGTGGTTTGGGACAGGGGGCAAATCAGCCCCAGCATTTT
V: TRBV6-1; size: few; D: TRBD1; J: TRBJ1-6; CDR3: CASSERGDRRNSPLHF; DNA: TGTGCCAGCAGTGAACGCGGGGACAGAAGAAATTCACCCCTCCACTTT
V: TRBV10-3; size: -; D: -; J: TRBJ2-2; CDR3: CAISEKREVITGELFF; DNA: TGTGCCATCAGTGAAAAAAGAGAGGTGATCACCGGGGAGCTGTTTTTT
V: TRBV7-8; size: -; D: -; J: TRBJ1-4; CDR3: CASSLSPVAGHNEKLFF; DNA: TGTGCCAGCAGCTTAAGCCCCGTTGCAGGCCATAATGAAAAACTGTTTTTT
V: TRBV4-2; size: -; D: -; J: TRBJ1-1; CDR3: CASSQVPINTEAFF; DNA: TGTGCCAGCAGCCAAGTCCCAATTAACACTGAAGCTTTCTTT
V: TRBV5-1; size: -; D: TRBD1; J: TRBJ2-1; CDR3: CASCRDRSIYNEQFF; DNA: TGCGCCAGCTGCCGGGACAGAAGTATCTACAATGAGCAGTTCTTC
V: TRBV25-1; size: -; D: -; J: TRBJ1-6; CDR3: CASTVDRNNSPLHF; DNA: TGTGCCAGCACTGTCGACAGAAATAATTCACCCCTCCACTTT
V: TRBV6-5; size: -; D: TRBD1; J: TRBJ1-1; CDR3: CASIDGQGRNTEAFF; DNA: TGTGCCAGCATCGACGGACAGGGTCGGAACACTGAAGCTTTCTTT
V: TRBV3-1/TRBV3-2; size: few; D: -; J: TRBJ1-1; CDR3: CASSQRGMNTEAFF; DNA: TGTGCCAGCAGCCAAAGGGGGATGAACACTGAAGCTTTCTTT
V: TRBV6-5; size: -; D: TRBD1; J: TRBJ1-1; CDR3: CASRPGQGGGAFF; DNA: TGTGCCAGCAGACCAGGACAGGGTGGTGGAGCTTTCTTT
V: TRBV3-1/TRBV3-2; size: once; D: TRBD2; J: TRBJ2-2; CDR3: CASSQISGDTGELFF; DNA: TGTGCCAGCAGCCAAATTAGCGGGGACACCGGGGAGCTGTTTTTT
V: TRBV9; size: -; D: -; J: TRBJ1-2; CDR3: CASSSPSYGYTF; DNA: TGTGCCAGCAGCTCCCCGTCCTATGGCTACACCTTC
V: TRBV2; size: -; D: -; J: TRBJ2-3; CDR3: CASHLRGIATDTQYF; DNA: TGTGCCAGCCACCTCCGGGGGATAGCCACAGATACGCAGTATTTT
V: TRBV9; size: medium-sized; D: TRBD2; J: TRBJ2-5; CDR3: CASSGGAGSLETQYF; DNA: TGTGCCAGCAGCGGTGGAGCGGGATCCCTCGAGACCCAGTACTTC
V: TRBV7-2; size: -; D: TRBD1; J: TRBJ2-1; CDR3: CASSPRQGGLGEQFF; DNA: TGTGCCAGCAGCCCTCGACAGGGGGGTTTAGGTGAGCAGTTCTTC
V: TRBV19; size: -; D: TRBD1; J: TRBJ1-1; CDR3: CASSIDTDRVKAFF; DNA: TGTGCCAGTAGTATTGACACTGACAGGGTAAAAGCTTTCTTT
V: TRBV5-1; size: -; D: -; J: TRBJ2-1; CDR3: CASSSRLHRANEQFF; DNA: TGCGCCAGCAGCTCACGGCTCCACAGGGCTAATGAGCAGTTCTTC
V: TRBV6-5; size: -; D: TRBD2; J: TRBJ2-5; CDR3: CASSPGLAGSKTQYF; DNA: TGTGCCAGCAGCCCCGGACTAGCGGGGTCCAAGACCCAGTACTTC
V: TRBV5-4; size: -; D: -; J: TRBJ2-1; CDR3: CASSVFLADEQFF; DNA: TGTGCCAGCAGCGTGTTCTTAGCGGATGAGCAGTTCTTC
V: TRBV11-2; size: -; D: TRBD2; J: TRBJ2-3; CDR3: CASSRTSGKYSTDTQYF; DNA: TGTGCCAGCAGCCGGACTAGCGGGAAATATAGCACAGATACGCAGTATTTT
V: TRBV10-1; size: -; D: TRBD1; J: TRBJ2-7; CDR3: CASSVGQGADEQYF; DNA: TGCGCCAGCAGTGTGGGACAGGGGGCAGACGAGCAGTACTTC
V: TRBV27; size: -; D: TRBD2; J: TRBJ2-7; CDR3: CASSLRASGSSRDEQYF; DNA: TGTGCCAGCAGTTTAAGGGCTAGCGGGAGTTCCCGCGACGAGCAGTACTTC
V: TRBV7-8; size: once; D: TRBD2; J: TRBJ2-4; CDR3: CASSVLAGVGIAKNIQYF; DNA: TGTGCCAGCAGCGTACTAGCGGGAGTGGGGATAGCCAAAAACATTCAGTACTTC
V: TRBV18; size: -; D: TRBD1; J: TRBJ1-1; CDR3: CASSPGTGGTEAFF; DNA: TGTGCCAGCTCACCCGGGACAGGGGGCACTGAAGCTTTCTTT
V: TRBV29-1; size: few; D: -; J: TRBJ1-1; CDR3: CSVQQGWDTEAFF; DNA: TGCAGCGTTCAACAGGGATGGGACACTGAAGCTTTCTTT
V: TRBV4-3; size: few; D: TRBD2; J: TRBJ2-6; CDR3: CASSPHRGGQGSGANVLTF; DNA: TGCGCCAGCAGCCCGCACCGGGGGGGCCAGGGCTCTGGGGCCAACGTCCTGACTTTC
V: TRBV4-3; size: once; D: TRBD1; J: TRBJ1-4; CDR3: CASSQERTGRGEKLFF; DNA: TGCGCCAGCAGCCAGGAAAGGACAGGGAGGGGGGAAAAACTGTTTTTT
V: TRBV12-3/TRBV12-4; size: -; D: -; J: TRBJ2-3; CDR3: CASRYSDTQYF; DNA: TGTGCCAGCAGATACTCAGATACGCAGTATTTT
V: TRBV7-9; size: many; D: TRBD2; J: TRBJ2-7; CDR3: CASSSPGTSGYEQYF; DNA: TGTGCCAGCAGCTCCCCCGGGACTAGCGGCTACGAGCAGTACTTC
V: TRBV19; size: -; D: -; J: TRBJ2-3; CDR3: CASSNLGGAVDTQYF; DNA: TGTGCCAGTAGTAACTTGGGCGGGGCGGTAGATACGCAGTATTTT
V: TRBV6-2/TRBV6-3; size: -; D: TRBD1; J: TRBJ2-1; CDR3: CASSYSDRAYNEQFF; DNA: TGTGCCAGCAGTTACTCGGACAGGGCTTACAATGAGCAGTTCTTC
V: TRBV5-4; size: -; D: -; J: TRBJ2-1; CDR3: CASSGSSYNEQFF; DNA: TGTGCCAGCAGTGGGAGCTCCTACAATGAGCAGTTCTTC
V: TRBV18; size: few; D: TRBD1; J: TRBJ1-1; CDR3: CASSLTQGAMNTEAFF; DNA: TGTGCCAGCTCACTAACACAGGGGGCTATGAACACTGAAGCTTTCTTT
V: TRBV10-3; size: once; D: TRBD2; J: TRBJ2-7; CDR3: CAIRPTSGEYEQYF; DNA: TGTGCCATCAGACCCACTAGCGGGGAATACGAGCAGTACTTC
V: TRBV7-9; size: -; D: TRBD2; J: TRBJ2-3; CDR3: CASSSLAAMSDTQYF; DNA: TGTGCCAGCAGCTCGCTAGCGGCCATGTCCGATACGCAGTATTTT
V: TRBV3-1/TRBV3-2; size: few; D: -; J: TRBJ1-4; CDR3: CASSRSGTSEKLFF; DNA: TGTGCCAGCAGCCGATCCGGGACTTCAGAAAAACTGTTTTTT
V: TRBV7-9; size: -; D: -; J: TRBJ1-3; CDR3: CAWGTGDFSGNTIYF; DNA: TGTGCCTGGGGGACGGGGGACTTCTCTGGAAACACCATATATTTT
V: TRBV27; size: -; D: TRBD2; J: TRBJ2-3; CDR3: CASSWRGGGTQYF; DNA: TGTGCCAGCAGTTGGCGGGGGGGCGGTACGCAGTATTTT
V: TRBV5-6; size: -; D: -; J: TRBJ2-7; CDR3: CASSLWDITYEQYF; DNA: TGTGCCAGCAGCTTATGGGACATTACCTACGAGCAGTACTTC
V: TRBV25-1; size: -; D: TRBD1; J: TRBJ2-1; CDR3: CASSVQGQGNEQFF; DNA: TGTGCCAGCAGTGTCCAGGGACAGGGAAATGAGCAGTTCTTC
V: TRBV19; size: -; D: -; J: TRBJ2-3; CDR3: CASSITGGATDTQYF; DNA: TGTGCCAGTAGTATAACCGGGGGAGCGACAGATACGCAGTATTTT
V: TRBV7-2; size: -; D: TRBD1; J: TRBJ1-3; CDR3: CASSSATGAGNTIYF; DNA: TGTGCCAGCAGCTCCGCGACAGGGGCTGGAAACACCATATATTTT
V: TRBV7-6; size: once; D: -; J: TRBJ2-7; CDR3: CASSFTPYEQYF; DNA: TGTGCCAGCAGCTTTACTCCCTACGAGCAGTACTTC
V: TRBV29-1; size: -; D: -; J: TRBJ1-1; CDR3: CSVEKESAEAFF; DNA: TGCAGCGTTGAGAAGGAGAGCGCTGAAGCTTTCTTT
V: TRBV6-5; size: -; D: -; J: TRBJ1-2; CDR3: CASSYGYRDTYGYTF; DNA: TGTGCCAGCAGTTACGGCTACAGGGATACCTATGGCTACACCTTC
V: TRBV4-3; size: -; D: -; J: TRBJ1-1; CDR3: CASSQDPGLRAFF; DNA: TGCGCCAGCAGCCAAGATCCGGGTCTTAGAGCTTTCTTT
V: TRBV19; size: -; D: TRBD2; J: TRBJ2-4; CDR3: CASSIVGGSDKNIQYF; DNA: TGTGCCAGTAGTATAGTTGGCGGGAGCGACAAAAACATTCAGTACTTC
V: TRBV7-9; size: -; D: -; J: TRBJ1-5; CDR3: CASSLDSSQPQHF; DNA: TGTGCCAGCAGCTTAGACAGCAGTCAGCCCCAGCATTTT
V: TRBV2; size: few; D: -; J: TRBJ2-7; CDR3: CASLPRVESYEQYF; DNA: TGTGCCAGCCTACCCCGGGTCGAGTCCTACGAGCAGTACTTC
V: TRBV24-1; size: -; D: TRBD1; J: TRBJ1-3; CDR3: CATSDRQGCSGNTIYF; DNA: TGTGCCACCAGTGACCGACAGGGATGCTCTGGAAACACCATATATTTT
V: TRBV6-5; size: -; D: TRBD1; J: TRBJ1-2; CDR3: CASRKQGAEGYTF; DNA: TGTGCCAGCAGAAAACAGGGGGCGGAAGGCTACACCTTC
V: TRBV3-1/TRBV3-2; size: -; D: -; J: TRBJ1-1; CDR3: CASSLGGNTEAFF; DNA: TGTGCCAGCAGCCTCGGGGGGAACACTGAAGCTTTCTTT
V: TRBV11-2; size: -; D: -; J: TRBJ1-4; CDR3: CASSSQLTATNEKLFF; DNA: TGTGCCAGCAGCTCCCAATTGACAGCAACTAATGAAAAACTGTTTTTT
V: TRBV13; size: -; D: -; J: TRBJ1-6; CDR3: CATHSRGEPLHF; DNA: TGTGCCACCCATTCCCGGGGAGAACCCCTCCACTTT
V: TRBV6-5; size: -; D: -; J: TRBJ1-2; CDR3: CASKGANYGYTF; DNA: TGTGCCAGCAAAGGAGCTAACTATGGCTACACCTTC